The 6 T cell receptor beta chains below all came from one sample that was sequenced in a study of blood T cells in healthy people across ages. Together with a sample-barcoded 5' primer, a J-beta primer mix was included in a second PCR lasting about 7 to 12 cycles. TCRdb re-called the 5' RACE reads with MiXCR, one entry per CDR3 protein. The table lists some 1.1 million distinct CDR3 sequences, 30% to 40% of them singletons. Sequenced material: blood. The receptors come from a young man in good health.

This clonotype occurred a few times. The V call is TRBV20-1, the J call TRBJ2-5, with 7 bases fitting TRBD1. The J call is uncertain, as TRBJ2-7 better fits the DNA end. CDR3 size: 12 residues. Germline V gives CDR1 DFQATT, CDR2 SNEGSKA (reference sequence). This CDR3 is CSASRGPNEQYF. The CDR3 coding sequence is TGCAGTGCTAGTAGGGGGCCTAACGAGCAGTACTTC.

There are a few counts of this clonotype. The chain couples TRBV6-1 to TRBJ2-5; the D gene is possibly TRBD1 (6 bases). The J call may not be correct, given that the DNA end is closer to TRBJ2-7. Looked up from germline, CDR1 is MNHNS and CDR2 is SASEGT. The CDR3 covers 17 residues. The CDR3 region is CASSLKPFGTPSYEQYF. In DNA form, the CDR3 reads TGTGCCAGCAGCCTTAAACCCTTCGGGACACCTTCGTACGAGCAGTACTTC.

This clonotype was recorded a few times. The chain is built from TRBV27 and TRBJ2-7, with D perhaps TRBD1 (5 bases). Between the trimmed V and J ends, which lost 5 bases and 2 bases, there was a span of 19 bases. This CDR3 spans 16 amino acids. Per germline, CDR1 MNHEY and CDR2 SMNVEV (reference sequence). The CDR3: CASSRYPRQGTYEQYF. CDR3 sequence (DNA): TGTGCCAGCAGTCGATACCCCAGGCAGGGAACCTACGAGCAGTACTTC.

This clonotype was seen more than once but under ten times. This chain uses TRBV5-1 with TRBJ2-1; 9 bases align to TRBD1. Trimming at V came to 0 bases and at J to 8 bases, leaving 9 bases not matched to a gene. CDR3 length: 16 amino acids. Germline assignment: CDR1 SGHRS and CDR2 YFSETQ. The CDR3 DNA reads TGCGCCAGCAGCTTGGGACGGGACAGGGTTATCCATGAGCAGTTCTTC. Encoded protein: CASSLGRDRVIHEQFF. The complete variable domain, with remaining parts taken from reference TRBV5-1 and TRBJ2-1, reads KAGVTQTPRYLIKTRGQQVTLSCSPISGHRSVSWYQQTPGQGLQFLFEYFSETQRNKGNFPGRFSGRQFSNSRSEMNVSTLELGDSALYLCASSLGRDRVIHEQFFGPGTRLTVL.

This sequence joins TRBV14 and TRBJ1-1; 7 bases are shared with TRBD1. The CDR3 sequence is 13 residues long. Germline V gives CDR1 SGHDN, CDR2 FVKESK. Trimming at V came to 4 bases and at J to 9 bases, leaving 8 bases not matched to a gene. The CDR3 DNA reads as TGTGCCAGCAGCCTCCAGGACAGGTTTAAAGCTTTCTTT. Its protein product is CASSLQDRFKAFF. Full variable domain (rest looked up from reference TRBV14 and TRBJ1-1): EAGVTQFPSHSVIEKGQTVTLRCDPISGHDNLYWYRRVMGKEIKFLLHFVKESKQDESGMPNNRFLAERTGGTYSTLKVQPAELEDSGVYFCASSLQDRFKAFFGQGTRLTVV.

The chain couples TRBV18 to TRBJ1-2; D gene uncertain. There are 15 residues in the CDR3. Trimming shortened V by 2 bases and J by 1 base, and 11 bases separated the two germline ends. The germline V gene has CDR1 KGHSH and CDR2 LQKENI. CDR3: CASSPSPDINYGYTF. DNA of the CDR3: TGTGCCAGCTCACCATCCCCAGATATTAACTATGGCTACACCTTC.